This passage covers 26 T cell receptor beta chains from one sample sequenced in a study of blood T cell repertoires in COVID-19. TCRdb's copy holds only in-frame clones and misses some; the assay was immunoSEQ multiplex PCR. The sample consists of approximately 82,000 clones, roughly 92% of them appearing once. Sequenced sample: peripheral blood. All receptors come from a woman aged 55-69 years with active COVID-19.

The chain is built from TRBV28 and TRBJ1-2; 8 bases fit TRBD1. From germline, CDR1 is MDHEN and CDR2 SYDVKM. The CDR3 runs 15 residues. Trimming at V came to 6 bases and at J to 2 bases, leaving 8 bases not matched to a gene. The CDR3: CASRKSQGANYGYTF. CDR3 coding DNA: TGTGCCAGCAGAAAAAGTCAGGGGGCCAACTATGGCTACACCTTC.

The chain employs TRBV11-2 and TRBJ2-7, with 9 bases aligning to TRBD2. Germline trimming cut 1 base from V and 6 bases from J; bases unmatched to any gene: 10. Germline CDR1 is SGHAT and CDR2 is FQNNGV. The CDR3 consists of 16 residues. The CDR3 bases are TGTGCCAGCAGCTTAGTACCGCGGGGGGGGTTCTCCGAGCAGTACTTC. It translates to CASSLVPRGGFSEQYF.

The chain employs TRBV4-3 and TRBJ2-3, with TRBD2 matching 10 bases. Germline CDR1 and CDR2: LGHNA and YSLEER. The CDR3 sequence is 16 residues long. J lost 6 bases, V lost 3 bases, and 9 bases had no gene match. This chain's CDR3 is CASSHATTSGLDTQYF. CDR3 nucleotide sequence: TGCGCCAGCAGCCACGCTACGACTAGCGGGTTGGATACGCAGTATTTT.

The rearrangement joins TRBV5-1 to TRBJ1-1; D uncertain. Trimming took off 4 bases at V and 1 base at J, with 11 bases between the two ends. The CDR3 extends over 14 amino acids. Germline V lookup: CDR1 SGHRS, CDR2 YFSETQ. The DNA of the CDR3 is TGCGCCAGCAGCAGTGGACTCGCGAACACTGAAGCTTTCTTT. Protein sequence: CASSSGLANTEAFF.

The chain employs TRBV5-1 and TRBJ1-1; TRBD1 aligns across 9 bases. Per the germline V gene, CDR1 is SGHRS and CDR2 is YFSETQ. Trimming removed 2 bases from V and 1 base from J; junction bases left unmatched: 3. CDR3 length: 15 residues. The CDR3 protein is CASSFGTGWNTEAFF. In DNA, the CDR3 is TGCGCCAGCAGCTTCGGGACAGGGTGGAACACTGAAGCTTTCTTT. Full variable domain (remainder filled in from reference TRBV5-1 and TRBJ1-1): KAGVTQTPRYLIKTRGQQVTLSCSPISGHRSVSWYQQTPGQGLQFLFEYFSETQRNKGNFPGRFSGRQFSNSRSEMNVSTLELGDSALYLCASSFGTGWNTEAFFGQGTRLTVV.

The V call is TRBV14, the J call TRBJ2-5, with 8 bases aligning to TRBD1. V was pared by 4 bases and J by 1 base, with 5 bases of the junction left unmatched. Germline V gene sequence: CDR1 SGHDN, CDR2 FVKESK. The CDR3 is 15 residues long. CDR3 sequence: CASSLLDRAQETQYF. CDR3 in DNA: TGTGCCAGCAGCCTTTTGGACAGGGCCCAAGAGACCCAGTACTTC.

The chain has TRBV9 and TRBJ2-3, with 7 bases matching TRBD1. The CDR3 totals 14 residues. The junction had 6 bases not matched to a gene; V was cut back by 3 bases and J by 5 bases. The germline V gene encodes CDR1 SGDLS and CDR2 YYNGEE. CDR3 DNA: TGTGCCAGCAGCGAGGGACAGAATTTAGATACGCAGTATTTT. The encoded protein is CASSEGQNLDTQYF.

The chain links TRBV5-8 to TRBJ1-1, with 7 bases matching TRBD1. The germline CDR1 and CDR2 sequences are SGHTS and YDEGEE. The CDR3 is 19 amino acids. After removal of 4 bases from V and 0 bases from J, the junction contained 18 bases not matched to a gene. The DNA of the CDR3 is TGTGCCAGCAGCGCCTACAGGGGCGGGTGGCCCTTAATGAACACTGAAGCTTTCTTT. Translated: CASSAYRGGWPLMNTEAFF.

V gene TRBV5-3 combines with J gene TRBJ2-3, with 9 bases aligning to TRBD2. TRBV5-3 qualifies as an ORF whose function is uncertain. The CDR3 length is 17 residues. V was clipped by 4 bases and J by 4 bases; unmatched bases: 13. The CDR3 region has the DNA TGTGCCAGAAGCCACGACGGGGTAGCGGGAGATCCAGATACGCAGTATTTT. Translated: CARSHDGVAGDPDTQYF.

The rearrangement uses TRBV4-3 and TRBJ2-7; D remains ambiguous. V dropped 1 base and J dropped 0 bases, with 10 bases sitting between them. The germline V gene encodes CDR1 LGHNA and CDR2 YSLEER. The CDR3 spans 15 residues. CDR3 DNA sequence: TGCGCCAGCAGCCAAGTCGGGTCCGGCTCCTACGAGCAGTACTTC. Protein sequence: CASSQVGSGSYEQYF.

The chain couples TRBV5-1 to TRBJ1-5; 9 bases match TRBD1. The ends lost 3 bases at V and 3 bases at J; junction bases unmatched: 7. Germline assignment: CDR1 SGHRS and CDR2 YFSETQ. The CDR3 runs to 16 residues. The CDR3: CASSYNRDRANQPQHF. The DNA for the CDR3 is TGCGCCAGCAGCTACAACCGGGACAGGGCCAATCAGCCCCAGCATTTT.

The chain joins TRBV14 to TRBJ2-3; 9 bases are shared with TRBD2. Per the germline V gene, CDR1 is SGHDN and CDR2 is FVKESK. This CDR3 spans 17 amino acids. V shed 4 bases and J 1 base; nucleotides not matched to a gene: 9. The CDR3 here is CASSLLQIAGGTDTQYF. CDR3 DNA sequence: TGTGCCAGCAGCCTACTCCAAATAGCGGGGGGCACAGATACGCAGTATTTT.

The chain uses TRBV6-4 and TRBJ1-1, with TRBD1 matching 8 bases. Trimming cost V 4 bases and J 5 bases; bases outside gene matches: 9. Germline CDR1 MRHNA, CDR2 SNTAGT. The CDR3 loop spans 15 amino acids. CDR3 nucleotide sequence: TGTGCCAGCAGTGGCGGACAGGGCCGGCGGACTGAAGCTTTCTTT. This translates into CASSGGQGRRTEAFF.

The V call is TRBV19, the J call TRBJ1-6; 7 positions match TRBD1. V dropped 4 bases and J dropped 6; count of bases not matched to a gene: 15. This CDR3 is built from 18 residues. Germline CDR1 is LNHDA and CDR2 is SQIVND (reference sequence). The CDR3 DNA sequence: TGTGCCAGTAGTAAACTAACGACAGGGACCAATCGTAATTCACCCCTCCACTTT. It codes for CASSKLTTGTNRNSPLHF.

V is TRBV4-2 and J is TRBJ1-2; 12 bases agree with TRBD1. V dropped 2 bases and J dropped 6; count of bases not matched to a gene: 1. Germline loops: CDR1 LGHNA, CDR2 YNFKEQ. The CDR3 contains 14 residues. CDR3 sequence: CASSQWDRGHGYTF. CDR3 in DNA: TGTGCCAGCAGCCAATGGGACAGGGGGCATGGCTACACCTTC.

The chain is built from TRBV7-2 and TRBJ2-1; 10 bases line up with TRBD2. From germline, CDR1 is SGHTA and CDR2 FQGNSA. With 6 bases clipped from V and 1 base from J, the junction kept 6 bases outside the gene matches. This CDR3 is 16 amino acids long. The CDR3: CASRSRSGRSYNEQFF. In DNA, the CDR3 is TGTGCCAGCAGATCTCGTAGCGGGAGGTCCTACAATGAGCAGTTCTTC.

The gene calls are TRBV6-5 and TRBJ1-2, with unresolved D. CDR1 and CDR2 from the germline V gene are MNHEY and SVGAGI. This CDR3 is built from 13 residues. V lost 8 bases, J lost 4 bases, and 14 bases lay in between. CDR3 in DNA: TGTGCCAGCGAGCTCACTAATGGCTATGGCTACACCTTC. Residues: CASELTNGYGYTF.

This chain connects TRBV7-2 to TRBJ2-6, with D perhaps TRBD2 (6 bases). Trimming cost V 0 bases and J 0 bases, with 9 bases left between them. This CDR3 is built from 17 residues. The germline V gene encodes CDR1 SGHTA and CDR2 FQGNSA. CDR3 sequence: CASSLAGTYSGANVLTF. CDR3 in DNA: TGTGCCAGCAGCTTAGCCGGGACTTACTCTGGGGCCAACGTCCTGACTTTC.

Turning to this clone: One end of the junction is discordant with germline, which a read error may explain. V is TRBV7-9 and J is TRBJ2-7; tentative D call: TRBD2 (6 bases). The CDR3 has 14 amino acids. The germline V gene encodes CDR1 SEHNR and CDR2 FQNEAQ (reference sequence). The CDR3 loop is CAGSLTSNDYEQYF. In DNA, the CDR3 is TGTGCCGGCAGCTTAACTAGCAATGACTACGAGCAGTACTTC.

The V and J genes are TRBV28 and TRBJ1-6; the D is unclear. This CDR3 has 11 amino acids. Germline lookup yields CDR1 MDHEN and CDR2 SYDVKM. V was clipped by 1 base and J by 14 bases, with 6 bases between them. Here the CDR3 DNA reads TGTGCCAGCAGTTTATCAGAAACCCTCCACTTT. It codes for CASSLSETLHF.

The chain is built from TRBV19 and TRBJ2-3; 12 bases fit TRBD2. Germline V gene lookup returns CDR1 LNHDA and CDR2 SQIVND (reference sequence). After removal of 5 bases from V and 5 bases from J, the junction contained 8 bases not matched to a gene. The CDR3 totals 16 residues. CDR3 residues: CASSPRTSGVGDTQYF. The CDR3 DNA reads as TGTGCCAGTAGTCCTCGGACTAGCGGGGTAGGAGATACGCAGTATTTT.

This chain connects TRBV6-4 to TRBJ2-1; 12 positions match TRBD1. Germline CDR1 reads MRHNA; CDR2 reads SNTAGT. The CDR3 spans 15 residues. V lost 0 bases to trimming and J lost 8 bases; unmatched junction nucleotides: 2. DNA of the CDR3: TGTGCCAGCAGTGACTCGGGACAGGGGGCTGATGAGCAGTTCTTC. Translated: CASSDSGQGADEQFF.

This chain connects TRBV6-5 to TRBJ1-4; D gene uncertain. The CDR3 has 14 residues. Trimming left V 6 bases short and J 7 bases short, with 15 bases between. The germline V gene encodes CDR1 MNHEY and CDR2 SVGAGI. The CDR3 spells CASSPTVWVEKLFF. CDR3 nucleotides: TGTGCCAGCAGCCCCACAGTGTGGGTTGAAAAACTGTTTTTT.

The gene calls are TRBV28 and TRBJ1-1; D is unresolved. The CDR3 sequence is 12 residues long. The V gene's germline CDR1 is MDHEN and CDR2 SYDVKM. The germline V and J ends were trimmed by 7 bases and 0 bases, with 6 bases remaining between them. CDR3 bases: TGTGCCAGCACCAGTTTGAACACTGAAGCTTTCTTT. This sequence encodes CASTSLNTEAFF.

V gene TRBV5-1 combines with J gene TRBJ2-7, with a weak D call TRBD1 (6 bases). V lost 3 bases to trimming and J lost 4 bases, with 8 bases between them. The CDR3 has 12 residues. Germline lookup yields CDR1 SGHRS and CDR2 YFSETQ. The CDR3 nucleotides are TGCGCCAGCAGCTCCCAGGGGTACGAGCAGTACTTC. It translates to CASSSQGYEQYF.

The rearrangement uses TRBV30 and TRBJ2-2; 8 nucleotides line up with TRBD2. Per the germline V gene, CDR1 is GTSNPN and CDR2 is SVGIG (reference sequence). V lost 3 bases and J lost 4; bases outside the gene matches: 13. The CDR3 consists of 17 residues. The CDR3 coding sequence is TGTGCCTGGAGACTTCGTGGGCGGGAGGCGACCACCGGGGAGCTGTTTTTT. Its protein is CAWRLRGREATTGELFF.